The T cell receptor (beta chain) under discussion was sequenced for a study of cytomegalovirus exposure and HLA in healthy donors. Study conclusions and caveats: Available immune exposure information was restricted to CMV serostatus only. Some V segments, including TRBV6-2 and TRBV6-3, were excluded as indistinguishable. In a later analysis, productive TCRs from donors in an Asian-associated ancestry cluster reportedly carried fewer N-insertions than the cohort mean.

Healthy bone marrow donors made up the donor group. With regard to this clone: The antigen remains unidentified.

Per germline, CDR1 SNHLY and CDR2 FYNNEI. Trimming at V came to 7 bases and at J to 7 bases, leaving 20 bases not matched to a gene. The length of the CDR3 is 17 residues. The PCR made use of 60 Vbeta and 13 Jbeta primers. Profiled with immunoSEQ multiplex PCR; TCRdb holds only in-frame clones, not every one. The sample lists about 110,000 clones, less than 80% occurring once. The sequence derives from a woman aged 30 to 39 in good health and CMV-seronegative. The V and J genes are TRBV2 and TRBJ2-7; 9 nucleotides match TRBD2. Sequenced sample: PBMCs. In nucleotides, the CDR3 is TGTGCCAGCACTCGGTCGGGTGGAACTAGCGGGCCATTGGAGCAGTACTTC. Amino acid sequence: CASTRSGGTSGPLEQYF.